This record covers a single T cell receptor beta chain. This specimen comes from a study of blood T cells in healthy people across ages. The CDR3 spans 13 residues. Trimming cost V 10 bases and J 2 bases, with 14 bases left between them. With a J-beta primer mix and a sample-barcoded 5' primer, a second PCR ran about 7 to 12 cycles. Each CDR3 protein is one row after TCRdb ran MiXCR on the 5' RACE reads. The sample has 1 million or so distinct CDR3 sequences, 20% to 25% seen once; the top ten hold approximately 0.71%. The study isolated at least 7 million PBMCs from each sample. Another study also made use of these data, one on T cells of mothers and their children. That work contributes: All extracted RNA went into cDNA synthesis, 1.5 ug per 15 ul. Added by the second PCR's M1S primer were sample barcodes and 2-4 random nucleotides. With unrelated pairs as the comparison, related mother-child pairs had a slightly higher overlap that was not significant.

The rearrangement uses TRBV12-3 or TRBV12-4 and TRBJ2-5, with D maybe TRBD1 (5 bases). This receptor was taken from a girl between 2 and 10 years old in good health. Sequenced: blood. CDR3 bases: TGTGCCACCGGACGACAGATACAAGAGACCCAGTACTTC. Protein product: CATGRQIQETQYF.